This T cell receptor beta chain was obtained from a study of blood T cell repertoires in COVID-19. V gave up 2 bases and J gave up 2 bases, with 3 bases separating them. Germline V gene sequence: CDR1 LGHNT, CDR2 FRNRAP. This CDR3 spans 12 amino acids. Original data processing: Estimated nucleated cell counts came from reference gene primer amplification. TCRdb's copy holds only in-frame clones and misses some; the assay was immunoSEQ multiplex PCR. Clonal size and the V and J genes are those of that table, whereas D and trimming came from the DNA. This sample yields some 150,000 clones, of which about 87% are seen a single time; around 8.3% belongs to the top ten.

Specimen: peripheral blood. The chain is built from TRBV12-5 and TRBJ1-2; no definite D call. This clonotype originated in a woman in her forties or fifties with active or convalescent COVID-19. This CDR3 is CASGLSNYGYTF. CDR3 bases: TGTGCTAGTGGTTTGTCGAACTATGGCTACACCTTC. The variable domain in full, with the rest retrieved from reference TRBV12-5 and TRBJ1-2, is DARVTQTPRHKVTEMGQEVTMRCQPILGHNTVFWYRQTMMQGLELLAYFRNRAPLDDSGMPKDRFSAEMPDATLATLKIQPSEPRDSAVYFCASGLSNYGYTFGSGTRLTVV.